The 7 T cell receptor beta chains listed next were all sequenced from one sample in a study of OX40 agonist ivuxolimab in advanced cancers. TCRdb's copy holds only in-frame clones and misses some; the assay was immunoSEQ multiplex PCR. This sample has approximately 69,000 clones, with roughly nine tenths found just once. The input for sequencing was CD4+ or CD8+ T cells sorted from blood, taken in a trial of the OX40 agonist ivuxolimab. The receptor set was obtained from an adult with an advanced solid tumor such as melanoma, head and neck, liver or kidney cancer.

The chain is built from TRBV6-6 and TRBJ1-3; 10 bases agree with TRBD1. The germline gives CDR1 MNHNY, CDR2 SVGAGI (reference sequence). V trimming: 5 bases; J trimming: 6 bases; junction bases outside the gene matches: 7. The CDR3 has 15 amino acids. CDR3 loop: CASSTGDRGTNTIYF. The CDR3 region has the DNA TGTGCCAGCAGTACGGGGGACAGGGGAACAAACACCATATATTTT.

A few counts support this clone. The CDR3 region is CASSPTQPQHF. In DNA form, the CDR3 reads TGCGCCAGCAGTCCCACTCAGCCCCAGCATTTT. This chain joins TRBV23-1 and TRBJ1-5; no clear D. TRBV23-1 is marked as an open reading frame, function uncertain. The CDR3 is made up of 11 amino acids. The V gene lost 4 bases and the J gene lost 6 bases, with 4 bases spanning the gap.

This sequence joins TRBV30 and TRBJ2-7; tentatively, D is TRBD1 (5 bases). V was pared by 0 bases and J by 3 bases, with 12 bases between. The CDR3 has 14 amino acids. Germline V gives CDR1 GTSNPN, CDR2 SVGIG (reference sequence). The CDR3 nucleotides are TGTGCCTGGAGTGTCCGAACCGACAGCTACGAGCAGTACTTC. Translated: CAWSVRTDSYEQYF.

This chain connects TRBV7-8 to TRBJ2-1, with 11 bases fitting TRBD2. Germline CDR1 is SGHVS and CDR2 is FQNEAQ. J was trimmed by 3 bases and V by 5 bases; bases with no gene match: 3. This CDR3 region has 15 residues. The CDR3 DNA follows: TGTGCCAGCAGCCGAGGACTAGCGGGCTACAATGAGCAGTTCTTC. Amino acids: CASSRGLAGYNEQFF. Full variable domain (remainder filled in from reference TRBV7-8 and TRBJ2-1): GAGVSQSPRYKVAKRGQDVALRCDPISGHVSLFWYQQALGQGPEFLTYFQNEAQLDKSGLPSDRFFAERPEGSVSTLKIQRTQQEDSAVYLCASSRGLAGYNEQFFGPGTRLTVL.

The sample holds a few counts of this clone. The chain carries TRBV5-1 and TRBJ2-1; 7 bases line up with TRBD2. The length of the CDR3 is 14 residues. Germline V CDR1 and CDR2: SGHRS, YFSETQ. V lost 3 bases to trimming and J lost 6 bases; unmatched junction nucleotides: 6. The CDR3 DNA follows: TGCGCCAGCAGCTCCGGACTAGACGTCAATGAGCAGTTCTTC. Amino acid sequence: CASSSGLDVNEQFF. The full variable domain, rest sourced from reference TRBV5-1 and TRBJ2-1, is KAGVTQTPRYLIKTRGQQVTLSCSPISGHRSVSWYQQTPGQGLQFLFEYFSETQRNKGNFPGRFSGRQFSNSRSEMNVSTLELGDSALYLCASSSGLDVNEQFFGPGTRLTVL.

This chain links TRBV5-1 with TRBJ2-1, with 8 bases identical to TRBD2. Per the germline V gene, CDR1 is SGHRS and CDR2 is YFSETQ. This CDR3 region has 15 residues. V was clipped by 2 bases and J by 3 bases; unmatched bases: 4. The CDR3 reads CASSLSGTSYNEQFF. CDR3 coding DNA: TGCGCCAGCAGCTTAAGCGGGACTAGCTACAATGAGCAGTTCTTC.

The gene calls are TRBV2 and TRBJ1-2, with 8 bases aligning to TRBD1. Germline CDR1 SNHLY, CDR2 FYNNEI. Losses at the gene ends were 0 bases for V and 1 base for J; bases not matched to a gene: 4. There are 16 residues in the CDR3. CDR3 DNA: TGTGCCAGCAGTGAAGCAAGGACAGGGATTAACTATGGCTACACCTTC. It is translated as CASSEARTGINYGYTF.